Presented here are 17 T cell receptor beta chains from one specimen sequenced in a study of CD4 T cells in relation to SARS-CoV-2 and coronaviruses. Unexposed donor CD4+ T cells date from about 2011-2018, before the COVID-19 pandemic. Isolation of CD4+ T cells took place after about 10 days in culture. Their antigens remain unidentified. Profiling relied on immunoSEQ multiplex PCR, and the TCRdb table lists in-frame clones only, not all of them. The sample yields almost 20,000 clones, over 70% seen once. Sequenced material: CD4+ T cells from PBMCs, cultured in vitro. The receptor set was obtained from a human donor in good health.

The V gene is TRBV7-3, the J gene TRBJ2-3, with D possibly matching TRBD2 (5 bases). The CDR3 contains 14 residues. V lost 5 bases to trimming and J lost 8 bases, with 17 bases between them. CDR1 is SGHTA, CDR2 FQGTGA, per germline. This CDR3 is CASSVGLGGGTQYF. CDR3 nucleotides: TGTGCCAGCAGCGTAGGTTTAGGCGGAGGTACGCAGTATTTT.

The chain recombines TRBV6-2 or TRBV6-3 with TRBJ2-3; D call uncertain. This CDR3 has 15 residues. Looked up from germline, CDR1 is MNHEY and CDR2 is SVGEGT. Between the trimmed V and J ends, which lost 3 bases and 6 bases, there was a span of 16 bases. In DNA, the CDR3 is TGTGCCAGCAGTTATTCTTGGCCAGCTCCCGATACGCAGTATTTT. This sequence encodes CASSYSWPAPDTQYF.

The genes are TRBV7-2 and TRBJ2-7; D is ambiguous. Germline-derived CDR1 and CDR2 are SGHTA and FQGNSA. The ends were cut back, 1 base at V and 2 bases at J, with 9 bases in the middle. The CDR3 is 14 residues long. CDR3 in amino acids: CASSLGGSAYEQYF. For the CDR3, the DNA is TGTGCCAGCAGCTTAGGGGGTTCCGCCTACGAGCAGTACTTC. Based on the CDR3 plus reference TRBV7-2 and TRBJ2-7, the full variable domain is GAGVSQSPSNKVTEKGKDVELRCDPISGHTALYWYRQSLGQGLEFLIYFQGNSAPDKSGLPSDRFSAERTGGSVSTLTIQRTQQEDSAVYLCASSLGGSAYEQYFGPGTRLTVT.

The rearrangement links TRBV18 to TRBJ2-1; TRBD2 matches 12 bases. Germline-derived CDR1 and CDR2 are KGHSH and LQKENI. The V and J ends lost 3 bases and 4 bases, in that order; junction bases with no gene match: 4. The CDR3 consists of 16 residues. The CDR3 region has the DNA TGTGCCAGCTCACCGTCGACTAGCGGGGGTTACAATGAGCAGTTCTTC. Amino acid sequence: CASSPSTSGGYNEQFF.

V is TRBV2 and J is TRBJ2-3; TRBD2 is a possible D gene (5 bases). The CDR3 has 14 residues. The V end was cut by 7 bases, the J end by 3 bases, with 14 bases between. CDR1 SNHLY and CDR2 FYNNEI come from the germline V gene. CDR3 DNA: TGTGCCAGCAAGAGGGAGAGGGCGACAGATACGCAGTATTTT. Translation gives CASKRERATDTQYF.

This clone was seen only a few times. The conserved closing phenylalanine or tryptophan is absent in this CDR3, likely reflecting a read error. The limits of the CDR3 on the DNA are not certain, so only TCRdb's listed CDR3 is given. V and J are TRBV3-1 (or the pseudogene TRBV3-2) and TRBJ2-7; the table's D call TRBD2 went unverified against the DNA. Germline V gene sequence: CDR1 LGHDT, CDR2 YNNKEL (reference sequence). Ends included, the CDR3 has 15 residues. CDR3 region: CASSQGPGLAGGRKI.

V is TRBV3-1 (or the pseudogene TRBV3-2) and J is TRBJ1-5; D gene uncertain. The CDR3 covers 15 residues. Trimming shortened V by 2 bases and J by 7 bases, and 15 bases separated the two germline ends. Germline CDR1 is LGHDT and CDR2 is YNNKEL (reference sequence). The CDR3: CASSQSGVRLQPQHF. CDR3 sequence (DNA): TGTGCCAGCAGCCAAAGTGGGGTTCGGTTGCAGCCCCAGCATTTT.

This CDR3 is CAISDGVEQPQHF. The CDR3 DNA is TGTGCCATCAGTGACGGGGTCGAGCAGCCCCAGCATTTT. The chain joins TRBV10-3 to TRBJ1-5; D is undetermined. The germline V gene has CDR1 ENHRY and CDR2 SYGVKD. V was pared by 3 bases and J by 7 bases, with 10 bases between. The CDR3 spans 13 residues.

The chain uses TRBV5-1 and TRBJ2-3; a weak D match, TRBD1 (5 bases). This CDR3 has 16 amino acids. Trimming pared 0 bases from V and 0 bases from J, leaving 11 bases between. The germline gives CDR1 SGHRS, CDR2 YFSETQ. The CDR3 loop is CASSLDRLSSTDTQYF. The CDR3 nucleotides read TGCGCCAGCAGCTTGGACAGGCTCTCTAGCACAGATACGCAGTATTTT.

The chain has TRBV19 and TRBJ1-6, with no clear D. Germline V CDR1 and CDR2: LNHDA, SQIVND (reference sequence). The CDR3 runs 17 residues. V was clipped by 8 bases and J by 0 bases, with 17 bases between them. CDR3: CASSPMAGSSYNSPLHF. In DNA form, the CDR3 reads TGTGCCAGTTCCCCTATGGCGGGGAGCTCCTATAATTCACCCCTCCACTTT.

A few counts support this clone. The genes are TRBV5-8 and TRBJ2-7; 9 bases match TRBD2. V trimming: 4 bases; J trimming: 3 bases; junction bases outside the gene matches: 8. CDR1 and CDR2 (germline): SGHTS, YDEGEE. CDR3 length: 15 residues. CDR3 region: CASSPGLAGFYEQYF. The DNA for the CDR3 is TGTGCCAGCAGCCCAGGGCTAGCGGGATTCTACGAGCAGTACTTC.

A few counts support this clone. The rearrangement joins TRBV9 to TRBJ1-3; D not certain. Trimming removed 0 bases from V and 0 bases from J, with 10 bases in between. The CDR3 totals 16 residues. CDR1 is SGDLS, CDR2 YYNGEE, per germline. CDR3 amino acids: CASSVEAGNSGNTIYF. The DNA of the CDR3 is TGTGCCAGCAGCGTAGAAGCGGGGAACTCTGGAAACACCATATATTTT.

The CDR3 bases are TGTGCCAGCAGTAGAGGTCCTTCTGCCAACGAGCAGTACTTC. The encoded protein is CASSRGPSANEQYF. The V and J genes are TRBV27 and TRBJ2-7; D remains ambiguous. V lost 5 bases to trimming and J lost 5 bases, with 16 bases between them. From germline, CDR1 is MNHEY and CDR2 SMNVEV (reference sequence). The CDR3 is 14 residues long.

V gene TRBV5-1 combines with J gene TRBJ2-6; 10 bases match TRBD1. The CDR3 contains 15 residues. After removal of 5 bases from V and 3 bases from J, the junction contained 2 bases not matched to a gene. Germline lookup yields CDR1 SGHRS and CDR2 YFSETQ. The CDR3 sequence is CASRGQGVGANVLTF. DNA of the CDR3: TGCGCCAGCAGAGGACAGGGGGTTGGGGCCAACGTCCTGACTTTC.

The chain employs TRBV19 and TRBJ1-4, with TRBD1 as a possible D gene (6 bases). V lost 3 bases and J 13 bases, leaving 12 bases between the germline ends. Germline lookup yields CDR1 LNHDA and CDR2 SQIVND (reference sequence). The CDR3 length is 12 residues. CDR3 sequence reads: CASSIQGGGLFF. Written as DNA, the CDR3 is TGTGCCAGTAGTATTCAAGGAGGGGGACTGTTTTTT.

The V gene is TRBV12-3 or TRBV12-4, the J gene TRBJ1-2; D not certain. There are 12 residues in the CDR3. Trimming removed 6 bases from V and 4 bases from J, with 9 bases in between. Written as DNA, the CDR3 is TGTGCCAGCAGCCCAAATTCCTATGGCTACACCTTC. Protein: CASSPNSYGYTF.

V and J are TRBV5-1 and TRBJ1-3, with TRBD1 as a possible D gene (6 bases). V was pared by 0 bases and J by 2 bases, with 12 bases between. Germline CDR1 and CDR2: SGHRS and YFSETQ. This CDR3 has 16 amino acids. This CDR3 is CASSLGQASTGNTIYF. The CDR3, as DNA: TGCGCCAGCAGCTTGGGACAGGCATCCACTGGAAACACCATATATTTT.